This TCR beta chain was profiled in a study of blood T cell repertoires in COVID-19. The assay was immunoSEQ multiplex PCR, and TCRdb's table has in-frame clones only and misses some. The sample yields fewer than 150,000 clones, around 85% seen once. The length of the CDR3 is 15 residues. V lost 8 bases and J lost 1; bases outside the gene matches: 8. Germline V gene lookup returns CDR1 MDHEN and CDR2 SYDVKM. The chain recombines TRBV28 with TRBJ2-7; 10 bases are shared with TRBD1. The source material was peripheral blood. The TCR was taken from a human donor in a cohort sampled during active COVID-19. The CDR3 DNA follows: TGTGCCAGCCCCCCCGACAGGGGGCCTTCCTACGAGCAGTACTTC. Translation: CASPPDRGPSYEQYF.